The rows below give T cell receptor beta chains drawn from one sample of a study of T cell responses to AZD1222 COVID-19 vaccine. Only in-frame clones appear in the TCRdb table, and some are missing; sequencing was by immunoSEQ multiplex PCR. The profile shows over 150,000 clones, 88% of them singletons. The sample was peripheral blood, taken 28 days after the second AZD1222 dose. The receptors come from an adult who received the AZD1222 COVID-19 vaccine. The CDR3 runs from the conserved cysteine through the conserved F or W. The order of the fields is V gene, J gene, CDR3 length, D gene, CDR3 protein, CDR3 DNA. D genes are given only for firm matches.

>TRBV27|TRBJ1-2|12|NA
CASKGVGGGYTF
TGTGCCAGCAAGGGTGTGGGGGGCGGCTACACCTTC
>TRBV11-3|TRBJ1-6|13|NA
CASSLSVRGPLHF
TGTGCCAGCAGCTTATCAGTCCGAGGACCCCTCCACTTT
>TRBV10-1|TRBJ2-3|14|NA
CASSDRGRRDTQYF
TGCGCCAGCAGTGACCGGGGAAGGAGAGATACGCAGTATTTT
>TRBV5-1|TRBJ1-5|14|NA
CASSPGDSNQPQHF
TGCGCCAGCAGCCCAGGGGATAGCAATCAGCCCCAGCATTTT
>TRBV7-4|TRBJ1-1|15|TRBD1
CASSLDDRDVTEAFF
TGTGCCAGCAGCTTAGACGACAGGGATGTCACTGAAGCTTTCTTT
>TRBV30|TRBJ2-5|13|NA
CAWSATRGETQYF
TGTGCCTGGAGTGCAACGAGAGGTGAGACCCAGTACTTC
>TRBV6-5|TRBJ1-3|15|NA
CASSYSGISGNTIYF
TGTGCCAGCAGTTACTCGGGGATCTCTGGAAACACCATATATTTT
>TRBV6-6|TRBJ1-4|16|TRBD1
CASTGTGTSTNEKLFF
TGTGCCAGCACAGGGACAGGAACCTCAACTAATGAAAAACTGTTTTTT
>TRBV12-3/TRBV12-4|TRBJ1-1|13|NA
CASSFTGSSEAFF
TGTGCCAGCAGTTTTACAGGGTCGAGTGAAGCTTTCTTT
>TRBV2|TRBJ1-2|11|NA
CASSQDSYYTF
TGTGCCAGCAGCCAAGACAGCTACTACACCTTC